What follows is one TCR beta chain and its context. Additional DNA sequences in this sample encode the identical CDR3. Germline values: CDR1 GTSNPN, CDR2 SVGIG (reference sequence). The CDR3 is made up of 13 amino acids. Trimming cost V 2 bases and J 2 bases, with 7 bases left between them. Clones were sequenced by immunoSEQ multiplex PCR, and TCRdb holds only the in-frame ones, with some missing. This sample has approximately 190,000 clones; around 94% occur once, and the top ten carry about 3.5%. This record belongs to a study of T cell responses to AZD1222 COVID-19 vaccine. This chain joins TRBV30 and TRBJ1-3; unclear D gene. The TCR was taken from an adult who received the MenACWY meningococcal vaccine as a control. Sequencing was performed on peripheral blood, taken 28 days after the second dose of the MenACWY control vaccine. This chain's CDR3 is CAWSSGAGNTIYF. The DNA for the CDR3 is TGTGCCTGGAGTTCTGGGGCTGGAAACACCATATATTTT.